This T cell receptor beta chain was sequenced for a study of Graves' ophthalmopathy and Graves' hyperthyroidism. Amplification of the TCR beta CDR3 regions used RNA transcripts (as template). The library came from an HTBI-primed first-round RT-PCR and a second-round multiplex PCR. Each CDR3 protein is one row after TCRdb ran MiXCR on the multiplex PCR reads. The table shows 200,000 to 250,000 distinct CDR3 sequences, with 20% to 25% occurring only once. This clonotype was detected ten times or more. Trimming took 4 bases from V and 4 from J, leaving 16 bases between them. CDR1 is MDHEN, CDR2 SYDVKM, per germline. CDR3 length: 15 residues.

Specimen: peripheral blood. The clonotype was recovered from a woman aged 50 to 60 with Graves' ophthalmopathy. The chain is built from TRBV28 and TRBJ1-2; D may be TRBD1 (6 bases). CDR3 in amino acids: CASSSRGWRPYGYTF. The DNA for the CDR3 is TGTGCCAGCAGTTCCAGGGGTTGGCGTCCCTATGGCTACACCTTC.